This T cell receptor (beta chain) was obtained from a study of T cell changes during pregnancy in multiple sclerosis. The J segment lost 2 bases and the V segment lost 0 bases, leaving 5 bases of the junction unmatched. Germline-derived CDR1 and CDR2 are SGDLS and YYNGEE. The CDR3 covers 15 residues. Assay used: immunoSEQ multiplex PCR; TCRdb lists only in-frame clones, some missing. Of about 40,000 clones in the sample, more than 90% were seen once. The chain has TRBV9 and TRBJ2-7, with TRBD2 matching 7 bases. Material: peripheral blood, obtained before pregnancy. This receptor was taken from a female donor with multiple sclerosis, enrolled in a pregnancy study. In DNA form, the CDR3 reads TGTGCCAGCAGCGTAGGCAGCGGGAAGCCCTACGAGCAGTACTTC. Its translation is CASSVGSGKPYEQYF.